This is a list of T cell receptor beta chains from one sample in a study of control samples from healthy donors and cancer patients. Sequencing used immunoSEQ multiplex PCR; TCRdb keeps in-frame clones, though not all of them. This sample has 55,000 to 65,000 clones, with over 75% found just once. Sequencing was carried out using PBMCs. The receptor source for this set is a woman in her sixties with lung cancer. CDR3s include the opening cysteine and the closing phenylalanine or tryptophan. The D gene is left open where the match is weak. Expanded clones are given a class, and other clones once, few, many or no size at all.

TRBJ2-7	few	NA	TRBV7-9	CASSLTGVMYEQYF	TGTGCCAGCAGCTTAACGGGAGTCATGTACGAGCAGTACTTC
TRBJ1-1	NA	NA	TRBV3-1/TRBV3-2	CASSQDAAAVAFF	TGTGCCAGCAGCCAAGATGCGGCGGCTGTAGCTTTCTTT
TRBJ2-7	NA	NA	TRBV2	CASSFTEVSTYEQYF	TGTGCCAGCAGTTTTACAGAGGTTTCGACCTACGAGCAGTACTTC
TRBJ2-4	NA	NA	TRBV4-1	CASSQDIRGLGNIQYF	TGCGCCAGCAGCCAAGATATACGGGGGCTCGGGAACATTCAGTACTTC
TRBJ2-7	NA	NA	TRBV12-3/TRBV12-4	CASSQDGLYEQYF	TGTGCCAGCAGTCAGGACGGCCTCTACGAGCAGTACTTC
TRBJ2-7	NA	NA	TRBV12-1	CASSFRGGDHSYEQYF	TGTGCCAGCAGCTTTAGGGGTGGGGACCATTCCTACGAGCAGTACTTC
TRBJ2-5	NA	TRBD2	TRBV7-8	CASSVSSGGPPGAQYF	TGTGCCAGCAGCGTCAGTAGCGGGGGCCCTCCCGGGGCCCAGTACTTC
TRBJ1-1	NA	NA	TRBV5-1	CASKWGNTEAFF	TGCGCCAGCAAATGGGGAAACACTGAAGCTTTCTTT
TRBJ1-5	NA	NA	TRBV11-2	CASSPGWGQPQHF	TGTGCCAGCAGCCCGGGTTGGGGTCAGCCCCAGCATTTT
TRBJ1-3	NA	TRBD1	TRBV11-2	CASSFGQGARGTIYF	TGTGCCAGCAGTTTCGGACAGGGTGCAAGGGGAACCATATATTTT
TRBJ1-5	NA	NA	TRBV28	CASSWVSQPQHF	TGTGCCAGCAGTTGGGTAAGTCAGCCCCAGCATTTT
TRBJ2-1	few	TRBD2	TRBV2	CASSVGGRATNEQFF	TGTGCCAGCAGTGTCGGCGGGAGGGCCACCAATGAGCAGTTCTTC
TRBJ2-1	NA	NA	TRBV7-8	CASSWDREREFF	TGTGCCAGCAGCTGGGATCGCGAGCGCGAGTTCTTC
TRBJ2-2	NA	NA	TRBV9	CASSVRQENTGELFF	TGTGCCAGCAGCGTTAGACAGGAGAACACCGGGGAGCTGTTTTTT
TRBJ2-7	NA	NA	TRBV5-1	CASSLAPGAGSYEQYF	TGCGCCAGCAGCTTGGCGCCGGGGGCAGGCTCCTACGAGCAGTACTTC
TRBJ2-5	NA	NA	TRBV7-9	CASSHPPGRGNQETQYF	TGTGCCAGCAGCCACCCTCCTGGGCGGGGTAACCAAGAGACCCAGTACTTC
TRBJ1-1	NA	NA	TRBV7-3	CASSLLMNTEAFF	TGTGCCAGCAGCTTATTGATGAACACTGAAGCTTTCTTT
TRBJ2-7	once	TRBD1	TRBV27	CASSPGRGPYEQYF	TGTGCCAGCAGTCCCGGTAGGGGGCCCTACGAGCAGTACTTC
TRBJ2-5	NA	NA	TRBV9	CASSVTLHGQETQYF	TGTGCCAGCAGCGTAACCCTCCACGGGCAAGAGACCCAGTACTTC
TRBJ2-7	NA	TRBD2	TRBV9	CASSVGPAGGTYEQYF	TGTGCCAGCAGCGTAGGGCCGGCGGGGGGGACCTACGAGCAGTACTTC
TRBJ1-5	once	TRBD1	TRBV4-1	CASSQDGQVNQPQHF	TGCGCCAGCAGCCAAGACGGACAGGTAAATCAGCCCCAGCATTTT
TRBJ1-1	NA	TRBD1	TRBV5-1	CASSVIGQGVVNTEAFF	TGCGCCAGCAGCGTAATAGGACAGGGGGTAGTGAACACTGAAGCTTTCTTT
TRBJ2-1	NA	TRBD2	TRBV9	CASNPAGDSYNEQFF	TGTGCCAGCAATCCAGCGGGGGACTCCTACAATGAGCAGTTCTTC
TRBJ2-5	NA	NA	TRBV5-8	CASSSGQTGGETQYF	TGTGCCAGCAGCTCGGGACAGACGGGGGGAGAGACCCAGTACTTC
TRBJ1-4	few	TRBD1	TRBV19	CASSNPSGQGEKLFF	TGTGCCAGTAGTAACCCCTCTGGACAGGGTGAAAAACTGTTTTTT
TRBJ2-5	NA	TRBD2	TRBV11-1	CASSRTSGGAWETQYF	TGTGCCAGCAGCCGGACTAGCGGGGGGGCCTGGGAGACCCAGTACTTC
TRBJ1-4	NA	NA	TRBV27	CASRSPGGVAEKLFF	TGTGCCAGCAGGTCGCCAGGAGGTGTGGCGGAAAAACTGTTTTTT
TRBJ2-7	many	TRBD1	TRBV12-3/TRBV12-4	CASSPTGGGEQYF	TGTGCCAGCAGTCCAACAGGGGGCGGCGAGCAGTACTTC
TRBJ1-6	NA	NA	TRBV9	CASSTRADSPLHF	TGTGCCAGCAGCACTCGGGCAGATTCACCCCTCCACTTT
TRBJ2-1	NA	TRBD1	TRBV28	CASSPTGALNEQFF	TGTGCCAGCAGCCCGACAGGGGCGCTCAATGAGCAGTTCTTC
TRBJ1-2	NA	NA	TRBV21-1	CASSDGTRISNYGYTF	TGTGCCAGCAGCGACGGGACAAGGATCTCTAACTATGGCTACACCTTC
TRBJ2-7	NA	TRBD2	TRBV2	CASSQEGLAGHQYF	TGTGCCAGCAGTCAGGAAGGACTAGCGGGACATCAGTACTTC
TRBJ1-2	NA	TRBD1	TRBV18	CASSPQGQGDGYTF	TGTGCCAGCTCACCACAGGGACAGGGGGATGGCTACACCTTC
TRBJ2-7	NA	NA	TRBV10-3	CAISEGQEGEQYF	TGTGCCATCAGTGAAGGACAGGAGGGAGAGCAGTACTTC
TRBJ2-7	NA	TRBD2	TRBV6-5	CASSSSGSYEQYF	TGTGCCAGCAGCTCTAGCGGGAGCTACGAGCAGTACTTC
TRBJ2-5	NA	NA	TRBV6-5	CASTKRAWETQYF	TGTGCCAGTACAAAGAGGGCCTGGGAGACCCAGTACTTC
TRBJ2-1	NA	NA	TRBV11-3	CASSLGMAEQFF	TGTGCCAGCAGCTTAGGAATGGCCGAGCAGTTCTTC
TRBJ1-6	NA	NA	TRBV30	CACPRGTAVAAPLHF	TGTGCCTGCCCCAGAGGGACTGCTGTCGCGGCACCCCTCCACTTT
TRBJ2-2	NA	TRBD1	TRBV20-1	CSASGRGQGRGVLVGELFF	TGCAGTGCTAGTGGCCGAGGACAGGGGCGGGGAGTATTGGTAGGGGAGCTGTTTTTT
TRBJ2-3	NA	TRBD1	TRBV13	CASSLIGQGGADTQYF	TGTGCCAGCAGCTTGATTGGACAGGGGGGAGCAGATACGCAGTATTTT
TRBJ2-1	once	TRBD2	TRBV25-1	CASSEAGTSGYNEQFF	TGTGCCAGCAGTGAAGCCGGGACTAGCGGGTACAATGAGCAGTTCTTC
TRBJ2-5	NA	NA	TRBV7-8	CASSWQETQYF	TGTGCCAGCAGCTGGCAAGAGACCCAGTACTTC
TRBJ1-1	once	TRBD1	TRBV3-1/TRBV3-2	CASSQESRTGEAFF	TGTGCCAGCAGCCAAGAATCCCGGACAGGGGAAGCTTTCTTT
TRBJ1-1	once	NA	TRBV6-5	CATKTAMNTEAFF	TGTGCCACTAAGACCGCTATGAACACTGAAGCTTTCTTT
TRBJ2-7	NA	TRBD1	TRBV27	CASRRTGTGGYEQYF	TGTGCCAGCCGGAGGACCGGGACAGGGGGCTACGAGCAGTACTTC